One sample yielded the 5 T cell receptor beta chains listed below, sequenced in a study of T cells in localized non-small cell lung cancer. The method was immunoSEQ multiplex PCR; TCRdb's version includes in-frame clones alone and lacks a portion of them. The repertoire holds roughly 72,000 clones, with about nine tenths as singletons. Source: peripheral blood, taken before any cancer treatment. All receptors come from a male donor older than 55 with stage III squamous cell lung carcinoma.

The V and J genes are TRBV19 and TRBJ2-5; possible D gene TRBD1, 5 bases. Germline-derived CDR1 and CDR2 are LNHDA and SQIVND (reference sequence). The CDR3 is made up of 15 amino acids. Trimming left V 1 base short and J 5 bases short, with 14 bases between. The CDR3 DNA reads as TGTGCCAGTAGTATAGGGAAGGGGCGCAGGGAGACCCAGTACTTC. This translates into CASSIGKGRRETQYF.

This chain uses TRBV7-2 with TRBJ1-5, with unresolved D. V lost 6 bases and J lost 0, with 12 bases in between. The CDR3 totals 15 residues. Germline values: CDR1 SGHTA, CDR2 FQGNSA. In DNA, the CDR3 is TGTGCCAGCAGTTCGTTGGACTATAGCAATCAGCCCCAGCATTTT. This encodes CASSSLDYSNQPQHF.

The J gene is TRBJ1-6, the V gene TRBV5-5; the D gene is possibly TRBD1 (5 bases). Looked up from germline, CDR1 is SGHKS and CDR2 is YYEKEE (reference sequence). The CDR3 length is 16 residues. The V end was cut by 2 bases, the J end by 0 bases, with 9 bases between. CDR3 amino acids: CASSLRGSSYNSPLHF. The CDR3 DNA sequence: TGTGCCAGCAGCTTAAGGGGAAGCTCCTATAATTCACCCCTCCACTTT.

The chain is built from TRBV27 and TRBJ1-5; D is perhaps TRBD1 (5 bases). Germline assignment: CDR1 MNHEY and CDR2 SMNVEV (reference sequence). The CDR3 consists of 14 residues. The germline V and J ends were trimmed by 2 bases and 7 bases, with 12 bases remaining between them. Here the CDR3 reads CASSLMGGGQPQHF. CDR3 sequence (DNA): TGTGCCAGCAGTTTAATGGGGGGAGGGCAGCCCCAGCATTTT.

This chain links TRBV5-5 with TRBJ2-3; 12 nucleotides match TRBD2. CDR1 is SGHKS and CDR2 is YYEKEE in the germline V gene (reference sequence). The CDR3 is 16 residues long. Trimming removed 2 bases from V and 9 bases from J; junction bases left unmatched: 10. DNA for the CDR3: TGTGCCAGCAGCTTCCTAGCGGGGGGGCTAAAGTCGACGCAGTATTTT. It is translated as CASSFLAGGLKSTQYF.